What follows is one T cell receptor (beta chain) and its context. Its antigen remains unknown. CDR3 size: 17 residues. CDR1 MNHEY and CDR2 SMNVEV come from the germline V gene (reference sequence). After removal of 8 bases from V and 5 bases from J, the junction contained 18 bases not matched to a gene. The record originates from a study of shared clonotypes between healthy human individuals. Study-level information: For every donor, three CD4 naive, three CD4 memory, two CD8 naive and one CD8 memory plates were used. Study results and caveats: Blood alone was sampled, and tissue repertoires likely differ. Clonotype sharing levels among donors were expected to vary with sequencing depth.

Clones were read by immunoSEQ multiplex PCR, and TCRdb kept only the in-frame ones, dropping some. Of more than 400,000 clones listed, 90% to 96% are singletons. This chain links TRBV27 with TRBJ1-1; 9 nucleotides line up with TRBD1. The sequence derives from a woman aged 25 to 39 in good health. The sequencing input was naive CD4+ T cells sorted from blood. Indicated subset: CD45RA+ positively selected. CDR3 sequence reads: CASFAMPGQGKFTEAFF. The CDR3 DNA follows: TGTGCCAGCTTCGCGATGCCGGGACAGGGAAAGTTTACTGAAGCTTTCTTT.